This passage covers 29 T cell receptor beta chains from one sample sequenced in a study of regulatory T cells in long-lasting Graves disease. The time point is: persistent/refractory GD, antithyroid drugs over 5 years with positive TRAb. TCR sequences were obtained from RNA taken from PBMCs. TCR beta libraries were built with iRepertoire HTBI primers and Arm-PCR of CDR3 regions. Using its own MiXCR run on the multiplex PCR reads, TCRdb lists one record per CDR3 protein. The repertoire holds about 470,000 distinct CDR3 sequences, roughly 21% seen once, with roughly 7.7% in the top ten. The sample consisted of peripheral blood mononuclear cells (PBMCs), taken when the disease was refractory, from a patient treated with antithyroid drugs. The receptors come from a female donor with Graves disease.

Ten or more counts support this clonotype. The J gene is TRBJ1-2, the V gene TRBV5-5; no firm D call. Germline V lookup: CDR1 SGHKS, CDR2 YYEKEE (reference sequence). The CDR3 spans 14 residues. Trimming removed 4 bases from V and 2 bases from J, with 12 bases in between. The DNA for the CDR3 is TGTGCCAGCAGCCCCGGACCCAAAAACTATGGCTACACCTTC. Translation gives CASSPGPKNYGYTF.

The sample holds a few counts of this clonotype. This chain links TRBV2 with TRBJ2-3; 8 bases map to TRBD1. After removal of 6 bases from V and 4 bases from J, the junction contained 12 bases not matched to a gene. Germline lookup yields CDR1 SNHLY and CDR2 FYNNEI. The CDR3 has 16 amino acids. The CDR3: CASSDYRGLSADTQYF. In DNA form, the CDR3 reads TGTGCCAGCAGCGACTACAGGGGGTTATCAGCAGATACGCAGTATTTT.

This chain connects TRBV20-1 to TRBJ2-1; D gene ambiguous. The CDR3 has 12 residues. Per the germline V gene, CDR1 is DFQATT and CDR2 is SNEGSKA (reference sequence). Trimming removed 5 bases at V and 7 bases at J, with 12 bases between. The CDR3 sequence is CSAPNNGNEQFF. The CDR3 DNA reads as TGCAGTGCTCCCAATAACGGGAATGAGCAGTTCTTC.

The rearrangement uses TRBV4-1 and TRBJ2-1; 11 positions agree with TRBD2. This CDR3 is built from 15 residues. From germline, CDR1 is MGHRA and CDR2 YSYEKL. The junction had 7 bases not matched to a gene; V was cut back by 4 bases and J by 8 bases. CDR3 DNA sequence: TGCGCCAGCAGCCCGCTAGCGGGGGGTATCTATGAGCAGTTCTTC. Its protein product is CASSPLAGGIYEQFF.

This clonotype was seen a handful of times. This CDR3 reads CASSARQGFQPQHF. For the CDR3, the DNA is TGTGCCAGCAGTGCCCGACAGGGGTTTCAGCCCCAGCATTTT. The J gene is TRBJ1-5, the V gene TRBV6-1; 8 positions match TRBD1. V shed 4 bases, J shed 6 bases, and the junction held 5 bases outside the gene matches. Looked up from germline, CDR1 is MNHNS and CDR2 is SASEGT. The CDR3 has 14 amino acids.

This clonotype was counted ten times or more. An end of the junction does not agree with germline; a read error may underlie this. The V and J genes are TRBV6-1 and TRBJ2-5; possible D gene TRBD1, 5 bases. Germline CDR1 reads MNHNS; CDR2 reads SASEGT. The CDR3 runs to 13 residues. DNA for the CDR3: TGCGCCAGCAGTGAGAACAGGCAGGAGACCCAGTACTTC. Its translation: CASSENRQETQYF.

This clonotype showed up many times. Here the CDR3 reads CASSLQGLQETQYF. CDR3 in DNA: TGTGCCAGCAGCTTACAGGGTCTCCAAGAGACCCAGTACTTC. The rearrangement links TRBV28 to TRBJ2-5, with D maybe TRBD1 (6 bases). Germline values: CDR1 MDHEN, CDR2 SYDVKM. V was trimmed by 6 bases and J by 1 base, leaving 12 bases between them. This CDR3 region has 14 residues.

This clonotype was seen repeatedly, ten times or more. V usage is TRBV7-2 and J usage is TRBJ1-1, with D perhaps TRBD1 (5 bases). The CDR3 length is 15 residues. Looked up from germline, CDR1 is SGHTA and CDR2 is FQGNSA. Trimming took 3 bases from V and 7 from J, leaving 18 bases between them. CDR3: CASSFFLGGGLEAFF. CDR3 DNA: TGTGCCAGCAGCTTCTTTTTGGGGGGAGGACTTGAAGCTTTCTTT.

This clonotype was detected ten times or more. The chain joins TRBV20-1 to TRBJ1-4; TRBD1 matches 9 bases. With V trimmed by 5 bases and J by 4 bases, 5 bases remained unmatched. CDR1 is DFQATT, CDR2 SNEGSKA, per germline (reference sequence). This CDR3 is 14 amino acids long. The DNA for the CDR3 is TGCAGTGCTCCGAGGACAGGGGATAATGAAAAACTGTTTTTT. Protein sequence: CSAPRTGDNEKLFF.

This clonotype was picked up a small number of times. The V call is TRBV28, the J call TRBJ2-3; 8 bases are shared with TRBD1. The CDR3 covers 15 residues. V shed 4 bases and J 5 bases; nucleotides not matched to a gene: 8. CDR1 MDHEN and CDR2 SYDVKM come from the germline V gene. The CDR3 is CASSSPQGAEDTQYF. The CDR3 coding sequence is TGTGCCAGCAGTTCGCCTCAGGGGGCGGAAGATACGCAGTATTTT.

The chain couples TRBV13 to TRBJ2-6; D gene unclear. Trimming left V 5 bases short and J 2 bases short, with 16 bases between. This CDR3 is 17 amino acids long. Germline V gene lookup returns CDR1 PRHDT and CDR2 FYEKMQ (reference sequence). The CDR3 bases are TGTGCCAGCAGCATAACCCTAAATGAGGCTGGGGCCAACGTCCTGACTTTC. Translated: CASSITLNEAGANVLTF. The full variable domain, with the rest looked up from reference TRBV13 and TRBJ2-6, is AAGVIQSPRHLIKEKRETATLKCYPIPRHDTVYWYQQGPGQDPQFLISFYEKMQSDKGSIPDRFSAQQFSDYHSELNMSSLELGDSALYFCASSITLNEAGANVLTFGAGSRLTVL.

The rearrangement links TRBV20-1 to TRBJ1-5, with D perhaps matching TRBD1 (5 bases). The length of the CDR3 is 15 residues. Trimming cost V 0 bases and J 2 bases, with 11 bases left between them. The germline V gene has CDR1 DFQATT and CDR2 SNEGSKA (reference sequence). The CDR3 nucleotides read TGCAGTGCTAGAGATTGGCGGGACGGCAATCAGCCCCAGCATTTT. Protein sequence: CSARDWRDGNQPQHF.

There are a few counts of this clonotype. The chain's CDR3 is CASSQPVVNIQYF. The CDR3 DNA sequence: TGTGCCAGCAGCCAGCCTGTGGTAAACATTCAGTACTTC. The V call is TRBV7-9, the J call TRBJ2-4; D is ambiguous. Deletions cut 5 bases from V and 6 bases from J, with 11 bases between. Looked up from germline, CDR1 is SEHNR and CDR2 is FQNEAQ (reference sequence). This CDR3 region has 13 residues.

This clonotype was detected only a few times. The chain has TRBV20-1 and TRBJ1-6; TRBD1 matches 7 bases. With 2 bases clipped from V and 1 base from J, the junction kept 5 bases outside the gene matches. The CDR3 sequence is 16 residues long. Germline CDR1 DFQATT, CDR2 SNEGSKA (reference sequence). The CDR3 DNA reads as TGCAGTGCTAGAACGACAGGGAAGTCCTATAATTCACCCCTCCACTTT. This encodes CSARTTGKSYNSPLHF.

The CDR3: CSARRASSGNTIYF. Written as DNA, the CDR3 is TGCAGTGCTCGGAGGGCTAGCTCTGGAAACACCATATATTTT. The chain employs TRBV20-1 and TRBJ1-3; D call uncertain. Germline CDR1 and CDR2: DFQATT and SNEGSKA (reference sequence). This CDR3 spans 14 amino acids. V was clipped by 5 bases and J by 0 bases, with 11 bases between them.

This clonotype was counted at least ten times. The chain carries TRBV28 and TRBJ1-2, with a tentative D call TRBD1 (6 bases). The CDR3 has 13 residues. The V end lost 7 bases, the J end lost 4 bases, and 13 bases lay between the germline ends. Germline loops: CDR1 MDHEN, CDR2 SYDVKM. The CDR3 nucleotides are TGTGCCAGCAAAACCGGGGGCGGCTATGGCTACACCTTC. Amino acids: CASKTGGGYGYTF.

This clonotype was recorded many times. The chain links TRBV12-3 or TRBV12-4 to TRBJ2-7, with D perhaps TRBD1 (9 bases). CDR3 length equals 16 residues. Trimming took off 5 bases at V and 3 bases at J, with 20 bases between the two ends. The CDR3 is CASSPPGGTGLYEQYF. The CDR3, as DNA: TGTGCCAGCAGTCCCCCGGGGGGGACAGGGCTCTACGAGCAGTACTTC.

This clonotype appeared many times. The J gene is TRBJ1-1, the V gene TRBV11-3; D uncertain. Germline CDR1 SGHNT, CDR2 YENEEA. The CDR3 loop spans 13 amino acids. The V end lost 5 bases, the J end lost 4 bases, and 11 bases lay between the germline ends. CDR3: CASSQEGSTEAFF. The CDR3 DNA reads TGTGCCAGCAGCCAAGAGGGTAGCACTGAAGCTTTCTTT.

The chain couples TRBV20-1 to TRBJ1-5; D uncertain. The V and J ends lost 6 bases and 3 bases respectively, with 18 bases between them. Germline V gene sequence: CDR1 DFQATT, CDR2 SNEGSKA (reference sequence). The CDR3 is 15 amino acids. CDR3 sequence reads: CSARRGAGNNQPQHF. Written as DNA, the CDR3 is TGCAGTGCCCGGCGGGGTGCCGGGAACAATCAGCCCCAGCATTTT.

The rearrangement joins TRBV12-3 or TRBV12-4 to TRBJ1-1; tentative D call: TRBD1 (6 bases). This CDR3 spans 16 amino acids. V shed 3 bases and J shed 1 base, with 15 bases lying between them. The DNA of the CDR3 is TGTGCCAGCAGTTTTTCCTCCAGGGGACCGAACACTGAAGCTTTCTTT. Translated, it gives CASSFSSRGPNTEAFF.

This clonotype was seen a handful of times. The chain is built from TRBV6-2 or TRBV6-3 and TRBJ1-2, with 10 bases lining up with TRBD1. V was pared by 1 base and J by 8 bases, with 7 bases of the junction left unmatched. Germline assignment: CDR1 MNHEY and CDR2 SVGEGT. The CDR3 is made up of 15 amino acids. CDR3: CASSYYGTGVRGYTF. The CDR3 coding sequence is TGTGCCAGCAGTTACTATGGGACAGGGGTTCGGGGCTACACCTTC.

This chain joins TRBV6-1 and TRBJ2-2, with TRBD2 identical over 13 bases. Germline V gene lookup returns CDR1 MNHNS and CDR2 SASEGT. This CDR3 contains 15 residues. V lost 6 bases and J lost 7; bases outside the gene matches: 5. The DNA for the CDR3 is TGTGCCAGCAGCCCAGGGACTAGCGGGATCGGGGAGCTGTTTTTT. Protein sequence: CASSPGTSGIGELFF.

This clonotype was detected many times. This chain connects TRBV7-2 to TRBJ2-7, with D possibly matching TRBD1 (6 bases). From germline, CDR1 is SGHTA and CDR2 FQGNSA. V was trimmed by 3 bases and J by 2 bases, leaving 14 bases between them. The CDR3 loop spans 15 amino acids. The DNA of the CDR3 is TGTGCCAGCAGCTTCGCGCCGGGACACACCTACGAGCAGTACTTC. Translating gives CASSFAPGHTYEQYF.

V is TRBV6-2 or TRBV6-3 and J is TRBJ1-6, with D hard to call. Germline V gives CDR1 MNHEY, CDR2 SVGEGT. This CDR3 spans 13 amino acids. V was shortened by 7 bases and J by 7 bases, with 11 bases between the two germline ends. CDR3 bases: TGTGCCAGCAACCGAGATCTAAATTCACCCCTCCACTTT. This gives the protein CASNRDLNSPLHF.

The chain couples TRBV6-1 to TRBJ1-1; 8 bases match TRBD1. CDR3 length: 13 residues. CDR1 and CDR2 from the germline V gene are MNHNS and SASEGT. With 8 bases clipped from V and 5 bases from J, the junction kept 7 bases outside the gene matches. The CDR3, as DNA: TGTGCCAGCGCGGGGACAGGAAGGACTGAAGCTTTCTTT. Translating gives CASAGTGRTEAFF.

In its sample, this clonotype was seen a few times. The chain recombines TRBV9 with TRBJ2-7, with D possibly TRBD2 on 5 matching bases. The V and J ends lost 0 bases and 0 bases respectively, with 7 bases between them. CDR3 length equals 14 residues. The germline CDR1 and CDR2 sequences are SGDLS and YYNGEE. CDR3 in DNA: TGTGCCAGCAGCGTAGGAGGGAGCTCCTACGAGCAGTACTTC. It encodes CASSVGGSSYEQYF.

Comment on this clonotype: This sequence may be a read error, since a much larger clone differs from it by one base. The J gene is TRBJ1-5, the V gene TRBV28; perhaps TRBD1 as D (5 bases). CDR3 length equals 13 residues. With 10 bases removed from V and 4 bases from J, the gap between germline ends came to 14 bases. Germline lookup yields CDR1 MDHEN and CDR2 SYDVKM. The CDR3 protein is CANNPQGNQPQHF. Here the CDR3 DNA reads TGTGCCAACAACCCTCAGGGTAATCAGCCCCAGCATTTT.

A few counts support this clonotype. This chain joins TRBV29-1 and TRBJ1-1, with 7 positions matching TRBD1. The germline V gene has CDR1 SQVTM and CDR2 ANQGSEA. The length of the CDR3 is 14 residues. V was clipped by 7 bases and J by 4 bases; unmatched bases: 12. This chain's CDR3 is CSDPVGGGGTEAFF. In DNA, the CDR3 is TGCAGCGACCCCGTAGGGGGCGGGGGCACTGAAGCTTTCTTT.

The table lists this clonotype with a few counts. The J gene is TRBJ2-5, the V gene TRBV20-1, with D perhaps matching TRBD1 or TRBD2 (6 bases each). The germline V gene has CDR1 DFQATT and CDR2 SNEGSKA (reference sequence). The CDR3 runs to 15 residues. Trimming took off 0 bases at V and 1 base at J, with 12 bases between the two ends. The CDR3 region has the DNA TGCAGTGCTAGAGATCGGGGGCTTCTCCAAGAGACCCAGTACTTC. As protein: CSARDRGLLQETQYF.